Listed below are T cell receptor beta chains from one sample, sequenced in a study of blood T cell repertoires in COVID-19. Data came from immunoSEQ multiplex PCR; TCRdb stores just in-frame clones and leaves some out. The sample lists around 250,000 clones; approximately 82% were seen once. The sample was PBMCs or T cells enriched from blood (not recorded which). The receptors come from a man in his forties or fifties who had recovered from COVID-19. Each CDR3 is given without its conserved first and last residue.

j_gene	v_gene	CDR3aa
TRBJ1-6	TRBV5-1	ASSPFQGRGSPLH
TRBJ2-7	TRBV18	ASSPGTSEYFEQY
TRBJ2-7	TRBV27	ASSLIPQSGRNEQY
TRBJ2-7	TRBV28	ASSLPITGDYEQY
TRBJ2-3	TRBV10-3	AITPGQMRDTQY
TRBJ2-5	TRBV5-5	ASQFTRDSYQQETQY
TRBJ2-1	TRBV6-4	ASSETSGKVGEQF
TRBJ1-5	TRBV24-1	ATSDPQGAGNQPQH
TRBJ2-3	TRBV4-2	ASSQDFTGGGPDTQY
TRBJ1-1	TRBV3-1/TRBV3-2	ASSLTRDTEAF
TRBJ1-3	TRBV19	ASSIIQRSSGNTIY
TRBJ2-5	TRBV4-3	ASSQDHTVRGPETQY
TRBJ1-1	TRBV3-1/TRBV3-2	ASSRQQGAGEAF
TRBJ2-3	TRBV29-1	SVLGQGADTQY
TRBJ1-4	TRBV10-1	ASSESISGERF
TRBJ2-2	TRBV13	ASSLAGVNTGELF
TRBJ2-2	TRBV7-6	ASSLAPWQGRIANTGELF
TRBJ2-1	TRBV7-8	ASSLSGRTLYNEQF
TRBJ1-6	TRBV19	ASSSWRTGDSPLH
TRBJ1-2	TRBV28	ASTLGVGGAYGYT